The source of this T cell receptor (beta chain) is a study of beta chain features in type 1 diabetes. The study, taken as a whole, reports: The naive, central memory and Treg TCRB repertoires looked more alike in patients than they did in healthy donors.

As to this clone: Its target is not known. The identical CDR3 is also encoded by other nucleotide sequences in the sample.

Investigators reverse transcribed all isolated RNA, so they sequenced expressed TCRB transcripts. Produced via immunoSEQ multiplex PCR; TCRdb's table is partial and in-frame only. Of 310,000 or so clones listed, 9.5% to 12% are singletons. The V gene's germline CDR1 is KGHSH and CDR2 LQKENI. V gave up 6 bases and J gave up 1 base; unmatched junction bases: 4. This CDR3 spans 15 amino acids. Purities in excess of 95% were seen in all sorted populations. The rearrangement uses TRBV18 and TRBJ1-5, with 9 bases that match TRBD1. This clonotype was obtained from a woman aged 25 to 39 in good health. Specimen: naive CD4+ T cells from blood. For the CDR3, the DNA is TGTGCCAGCTCTCAGGGGACAGGGAGCAATCAGCCCCAGCATTTT. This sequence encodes CASSQGTGSNQPQHF.